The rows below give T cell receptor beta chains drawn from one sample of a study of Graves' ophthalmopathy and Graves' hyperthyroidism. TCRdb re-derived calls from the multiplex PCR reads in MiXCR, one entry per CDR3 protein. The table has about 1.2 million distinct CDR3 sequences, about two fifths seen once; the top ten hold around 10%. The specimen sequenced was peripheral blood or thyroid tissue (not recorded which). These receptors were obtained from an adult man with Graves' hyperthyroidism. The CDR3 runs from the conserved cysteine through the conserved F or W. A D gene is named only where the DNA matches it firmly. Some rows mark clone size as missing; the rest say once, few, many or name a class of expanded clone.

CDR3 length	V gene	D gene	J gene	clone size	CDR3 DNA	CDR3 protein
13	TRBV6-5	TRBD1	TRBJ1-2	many	TGTGCCAGCAGTTACGGACAGGCGGAGGGCTACACCTTC	CASSYGQAEGYTF
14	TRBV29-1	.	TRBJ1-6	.	TGCAGCGTTGCAGACTCAGGGCTAGGTTCACCCCTCCACTTT	CSVADSGLGSPLHF
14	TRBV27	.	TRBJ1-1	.	TGTGCCAGCAGCCCGAGGGACGCGGACACTGAAGCTTTCTTT	CASSPRDADTEAFF
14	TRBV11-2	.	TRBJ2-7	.	TGTGCCAGCAGCCCGCGTGGGCAGGGGCTGGAGCAGTACTTC	CASSPRGQGLEQYF
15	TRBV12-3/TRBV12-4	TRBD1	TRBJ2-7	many	TGTGCCAGCAGTCTTGCACAGGGGTCAGCCTACGAGCAGTACTTC	CASSLAQGSAYEQYF
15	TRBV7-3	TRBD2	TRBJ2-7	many	TGTGCCAGCAGCTTAATGGGGCTAGCGGGAGGCGAGCAGTACTTC	CASSLMGLAGGEQYF
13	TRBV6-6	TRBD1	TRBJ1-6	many	TGTGCCAGCTGGGACAGGGGGAATTCACCCCTCCACTTT	CASWDRGNSPLHF
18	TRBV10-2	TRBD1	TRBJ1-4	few	TGCGCCAGCAGCCGAATCCAAGGACAGGATGCAACTAATGAAAAACTGTTTTTT	CASSRIQGQDATNEKLFF
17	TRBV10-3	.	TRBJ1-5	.	TGTGCCATCAAGGAGGGGTCCTGGGGAACCTTAGATCAGCCCCAGCATTTT	CAIKEGSWGTLDQPQHF
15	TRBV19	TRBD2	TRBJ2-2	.	TGTGCCAGTAAAGGGCTAGCGGGACACACCGGGGAGCTGTTTTTT	CASKGLAGHTGELFF
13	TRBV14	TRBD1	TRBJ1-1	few	TGTGCCAGCAGGAACAGGGGGAACACTGAAGCTTTCTTT	CASRNRGNTEAFF
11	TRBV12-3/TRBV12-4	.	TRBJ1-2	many	TGTGCCAGCACCTTTCTGGATGGCTACACCTTC	CASTFLDGYTF
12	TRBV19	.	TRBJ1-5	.	TGTGTCAGTAAGGATGGTGCTCAGCCCCAGCATTTT	CVSKDGAQPQHF
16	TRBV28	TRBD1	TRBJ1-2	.	TGTGCCAGCAGACCACACGCAATGGGACAGATCTATGGCTACACCTTC	CASRPHAMGQIYGYTF
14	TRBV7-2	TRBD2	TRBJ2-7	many	TGTGCCAGCAGCTTAAAGCGGGGGGAGGCGGAGCAGTACTTC	CASSLKRGEAEQYF
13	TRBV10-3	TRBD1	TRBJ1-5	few	TGTGCCATCAGTACCGGGACAGGAGAGACCCAGCATTTT	CAISTGTGETQHF
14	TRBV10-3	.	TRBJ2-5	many	TGTGCCATCAGAACCGATGCCAGGGATGAGACCCAGTACTTC	CAIRTDARDETQYF
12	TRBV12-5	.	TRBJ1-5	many	TGTGCTAGTGGACTGAACGGTCAGCCCCAGCATTTT	CASGLNGQPQHF
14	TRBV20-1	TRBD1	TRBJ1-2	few	TGCAGTTTGGATACGGGACAGGGGGAATATGGCTACACCTTC	CSLDTGQGEYGYTF
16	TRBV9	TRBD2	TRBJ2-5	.	TGTGCCAGCAGCGCAATAGCGGGGGGCCCTCAAGAGACCCAGTACTTC	CASSAIAGGPQETQYF
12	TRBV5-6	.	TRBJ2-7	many	TGTGCCAGCGGCAGCTACTCCTACGAGCAGTACTTC	CASGSYSYEQYF
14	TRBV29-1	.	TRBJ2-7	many	TGCAGCGTAACATTCGGTAGGGGTCTTGGCGAGCAGTACTTC	CSVTFGRGLGEQYF
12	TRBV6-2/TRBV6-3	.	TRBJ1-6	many	TGTGCCAGCAGTTACCCAAGTTCACCCCTCCACTTT	CASSYPSSPLHF
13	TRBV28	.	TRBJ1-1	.	TGTGCCAGCAGAGCAGGGGAAAGCACTGAAGCTTTCTTT	CASRAGESTEAFF
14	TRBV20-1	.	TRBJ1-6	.	TGCAGTGCCCATTCGGAGGGGGGCAATCAGCCCCTCCACTTT	CSAHSEGGNQPLHF
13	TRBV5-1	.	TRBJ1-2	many	TGCGCCAGCAGCTTGGCCAGGACCTATGGCTACACCTTC	CASSLARTYGYTF
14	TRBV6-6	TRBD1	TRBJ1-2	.	TGTGCCAGCACCGCGACAGGGGGCCACTATGGCTACACCTTC	CASTATGGHYGYTF